The subject of this entry is one T cell receptor beta chain. Its antigen remains unknown. This sample stems from a study of T cell responses to AZD1222 COVID-19 vaccine. Study context: Second-dose intervals of approximately 4 or approximately 12 weeks were pooled. Findings and limits, study-wide: Once two AZD1222 doses were given, Spike-specific TCR breadth and depth went up. Nearly half of the spike-specific TCRs reportedly recognize variant regions that carry no mutations. Baseline serology detected seropositivity in only a handful of AZD1222 recipients.

TCRdb keeps only in-frame clones here, not all; method: immunoSEQ multiplex PCR. Among roughly 150,000 clones listed, about 86% were seen once. Germline V gene data show CDR1 as MNHEY and CDR2 as SMNVEV (reference sequence). Trimming took off 4 bases at V and 4 bases at J, with 16 bases between the two ends. There are 15 residues in the CDR3. V usage is TRBV27 and J usage is TRBJ1-1; tentative D call: TRBD1 (5 bases). Sample: peripheral blood, taken on day 0 of AZD1222 vaccination. The clonotype originates from an adult in good health. CDR3 nucleotides: TGTGCCAGCAGTTCAACGGGACTTCCAGCCACTGAAGCTTTCTTT. Translating it yields CASSSTGLPATEAFF.